Below are 7 T cell receptor beta chains sequenced from a single sample in a study of tumor-infiltrating lymphocytes in primary liver carcinoma. The roughly 17-31 mg bulk tissue piece was not sorted before simultaneous RNA and DNA extraction. From about 490 ng of total RNA, TCR beta-specific cDNA was reverse-transcribed using a constant-region primer. Three nested multiplex PCR rounds of slightly modified ARM-PCR generated TCR beta libraries. The first two PCR rounds used TRBV1-TRBV30 primers with a Cbeta primer, approximately 9 cycles each. A single record per CDR3 protein comes from TCRdb applying MiXCR to the multiplex PCR reads. The data hold about 130,000 distinct CDR3 sequences, with 50% to 80% observed a single time. Input material: liver tumor tissue from sampling region 3. Subset defined: tumor region T3, left-lateral pole. The receptors shown here come from a woman in her sixties or seventies with primary liver carcinoma and hepatitis B virus infection.

Concerning this clonotype itself: At one end, the junction sequence differs from germline, possibly due to a read error. This chain connects TRBV29-1 to TRBJ1-1; D uncertain. CDR3 length: 11 residues. The germline V gene encodes CDR1 SQVTM and CDR2 ANQGSEA. The CDR3 DNA sequence: TGCAACGCCTCTTTTTACACTGAGGCTTTCTTT. Protein product: CNASFYTEAFF. Drawing the rest from reference TRBV29-1 and TRBJ1-1, the complete variable domain is SAVISQKPSRDICQRGTSLTIQCQVDSQVTMMFWYRQQPGQSLTLIATANQGSEATYESGFVIDKFPISRPNLTFSTLTVSNMSPEDSSIYLCNASFYTEAFFGQGTRLTVV.

This clonotype was observed at least ten times. The chain combines TRBV4-2 with TRBJ1-1; no reliable D call. CDR1 and CDR2 (germline): LGHNA, YNFKEQ. The CDR3 has 13 residues. Trimming stripped 0 bases from V and 1 base from J, with 3 bases between. The CDR3 region has the DNA TGTGCCAGCAGCCAAGATACGAACACTGAAGCTTTCTTT. Translated: CASSQDTNTEAFF.

This chain uses TRBV7-9 with TRBJ1-6; no firm D call. Between the trimmed V and J ends, which lost 8 bases and 7 bases, there was a span of 18 bases. There are 15 residues in the CDR3. Germline V gives CDR1 SEHNR, CDR2 FQNEAQ (reference sequence). The CDR3 nucleotides read TGTGCCAGCGGCCCAGCTGTGACGGGAAATTCACCCCTCCACTTT. It is translated as CASGPAVTGNSPLHF.

This chain uses TRBV5-1 with TRBJ2-1; 13 nucleotides align to TRBD2. Germline V gene sequence: CDR1 SGHRS, CDR2 YFSETQ. The CDR3 has 18 amino acids. V was clipped by 1 base and J by 6 bases; unmatched bases: 10. For the CDR3, the DNA is TGCGCCAGCAGCTTGTTTGGACTAGCGGGAGTAGAGGGCAATGAGCAGTTCTTC. The encoded protein is CASSLFGLAGVEGNEQFF.

The J gene is TRBJ2-7, the V gene TRBV7-9; 9 nucleotides align to TRBD1. Germline V gives CDR1 SEHNR, CDR2 FQNEAQ (reference sequence). The CDR3 contains 15 residues. With V trimmed by 8 bases and J by 2 bases, 10 bases remained unmatched. CDR3 amino acids: CASGPDRGRAYEQYF. CDR3 coding DNA: TGTGCCAGCGGCCCGGACAGGGGAAGGGCCTACGAGCAGTACTTC. The full variable domain, in which reference TRBV7-9 and TRBJ2-7 provide the parts outside the CDR3, is DTGVSQNPRHKITKRGQNVTFRCDPISEHNRLYWYRQTLGQGPEFLTYFQNEAQLEKSRLLSDRFSAERPKGSFSTLEIQRTEQGDSAMYLCASGPDRGRAYEQYFGPGTRLTVT.

With respect to this clonotype: One end of the junction varies from germline; a read error may be responsible. The chain joins TRBV7-9 to TRBJ1-6, with no clear D. This CDR3 has 15 residues. CDR1 is SEHNR, CDR2 FQNEAQ, per germline (reference sequence). CDR3 sequence (DNA): TGTGCCTGCAGCCTCAATGAGGCCGGTGGTTCACCCCTCCACTTT. Its protein is CACSLNEAGGSPLHF.

In the case of this clonotype: The junction departs from germline at one end; a sequencing error may be responsible. The rearrangement uses TRBV18 and TRBJ1-3; D gene uncertain. From germline, CDR1 is KGHSH and CDR2 LQKENI. The CDR3 consists of 15 residues. DNA for the CDR3: TGTGCCAGCTCACCACCGTCACGATCTGGAAACACTATATATTTT. Amino acids: CASSPPSRSGNTIYF. Complete variable domain (other parts from reference TRBV18 and TRBJ1-3): NAGVMQNPRHLVRRRGQEARLRCSPMKGHSHVYWYRQLPEEGLKFMVYLQKENIIDESGMPKERFSAEFPKEGPSILRIQQVVRGDSAAYFCASSPPSRSGNTIYFGEGSWLTVV.